Included here is one T cell receptor (beta chain) sequence, with context. Per the authors' pipeline: Researchers report that nucleated cell counts were estimated from reference gene primer amplification. Sequencing used immunoSEQ multiplex PCR; TCRdb keeps in-frame clones, though not all of them. D and trimming come from the DNA, and the V and J calls and clone size come from that table. Of a few hundred thousand clones detected, 70% to 90% appear once; the ten largest clones hold roughly 2.2%. Germline V gene sequence: CDR1 MNHEY, CDR2 SMNVEV (reference sequence). Trimming cost V 5 bases and J 5 bases, with 12 bases left between them. The length of the CDR3 is 14 residues. The sample is drawn from a study of blood T cell repertoires in COVID-19. The study drew participants aged about 18 to 89 years from about two dozen US areas.

Input material: PBMCs or T cells enriched from blood (not recorded which). This rearrangement joins TRBV27 to TRBJ2-2, with TRBD2 as a possible D gene (6 bases). The sequence came from a man aged 25 to 40 who had recovered from COVID-19. This chain's CDR3 is CASSPLGGTGELFF. In DNA, the CDR3 is TGTGCCAGCAGTCCCTTGGGGGGAACCGGGGAGCTGTTTTTT.